The next 30 T cell receptor beta chains were all read from a single sample in a study of cytomegalovirus exposure and HLA in healthy donors. The PCR made use of 60 Vbeta and 13 Jbeta primers. Generated by immunoSEQ multiplex PCR, the TCRdb table keeps only in-frame clones and is missing some. The sample lists 150,000 to 200,000 clones, roughly 79% occurring once. The sequenced sample consisted of PBMCs. These receptors originate from a man aged 18 to 29 in good health and CMV-seropositive.

The chain couples TRBV6-1 to TRBJ1-2; the D is unclear. Germline CDR1 reads MNHNS; CDR2 reads SASEGT. The germline V and J ends were trimmed by 6 bases and 4 bases, with 12 bases remaining between them. CDR3 length equals 13 residues. In nucleotides, the CDR3 is TGTGCCAGCAGAAATAGCGCTGGCTATGGCTACACCTTC. Amino acids: CASRNSAGYGYTF.

V and J are TRBV6-1 and TRBJ1-2; no clear D. The germline gives CDR1 MNHNS, CDR2 SASEGT. The CDR3 has 14 residues. The V end lost 1 base, the J end lost 3 bases, and 9 bases lay between the germline ends. The CDR3 sequence: CASSEVGGDYGYTF. The CDR3 DNA reads as TGTGCCAGCAGTGAAGTAGGAGGTGACTATGGCTACACCTTC.

This chain uses TRBV19 with TRBJ1-3; a weak D match, TRBD1 (6 bases). V lost 3 bases and J lost 4, with 13 bases in between. The CDR3 runs to 15 residues. Germline V lookup: CDR1 LNHDA, CDR2 SQIVND (reference sequence). The CDR3 nucleotides are TGTGCCAGTAGTATCGGGACAACAACCGGAAACACCATATATTTT. This codes for CASSIGTTTGNTIYF.

The V call is TRBV6-5, the J call TRBJ1-2; D perhaps matches TRBD1 (6 bases). Germline V gene data show CDR1 as MNHEY and CDR2 as SVGAGI. This CDR3 comprises 14 residues. Trimming removed 6 bases at V and 7 bases at J, with 18 bases between. Written as DNA, the CDR3 is TGTGCCAGCAGCTTTACAGGGATTAAGGGTGGCTACACCTTC. Translation: CASSFTGIKGGYTF.

This chain uses TRBV9 with TRBJ2-5; 9 bases line up with TRBD1. This CDR3 is built from 14 residues. With 2 bases clipped from V and 10 bases from J, the junction kept 9 bases outside the gene matches. Germline V lookup: CDR1 SGDLS, CDR2 YYNGEE. In nucleotides, the CDR3 is TGTGCCAGCAGCGTTCGGGACAGGGATACCTACCAGTACTTC. Translated, it gives CASSVRDRDTYQYF.

The chain uses TRBV4-1 and TRBJ1-5; the D is unclear. The germline V and J ends were trimmed by 6 bases and 3 bases, with 12 bases remaining between them. Germline assignment: CDR1 MGHRA and CDR2 YSYEKL. There are 14 residues in the CDR3. CDR3 nucleotide sequence: TGCGCCAGCAGTCAAACAAAAACCAATCAGCCCCAGCATTTT. Protein product: CASSQTKTNQPQHF.

The J gene is TRBJ2-7, the V gene TRBV28; tentatively, D is TRBD2 (6 bases). The CDR3 consists of 16 residues. CDR1 and CDR2 (germline): MDHEN, SYDVKM. Trimming shortened V by 3 bases and J by 6 bases, and 21 bases separated the two germline ends. DNA of the CDR3: TGTGCCAGCAGTTTCGGGAGATGGGACCAGGGCCCCGAGCAGTACTTC. Its protein is CASSFGRWDQGPEQYF.

The V call is TRBV28, the J call TRBJ2-3; 7 bases line up with TRBD2. V lost 7 bases, J lost 5 bases, and 12 bases stayed unmatched. Per germline, CDR1 MDHEN and CDR2 SYDVKM. The CDR3 covers 15 residues. CDR3 sequence reads: CASTPGGSTVDTQYF. CDR3 coding DNA: TGTGCCAGCACCCCGGGGGGTTCGACGGTAGATACGCAGTATTTT. The variable domain in full, completed from reference TRBV28 and TRBJ2-3, reads DVKVTQSSRYLVKRTGEKVFLECVQDMDHENMFWYRQDPGLGLRLIYFSYDVKMKEKGDIPEGYSVSREKKERFSLILESASTNQTSMYLCASTPGGSTVDTQYFGPGTRLTVL.

The V call is TRBV28, the J call TRBJ2-1, with 9 bases aligning to TRBD1. Losses at the gene ends were 8 bases for V and 10 bases for J; bases not matched to a gene: 3. The CDR3 has 11 amino acids. CDR1 and CDR2 (germline): MDHEN, SYDVKM. CDR3 residues: CASATGGEQFF. CDR3 DNA: TGTGCCAGCGCTACAGGGGGCGAGCAGTTCTTC.

The rearrangement uses TRBV19 and TRBJ1-2, with 8 positions matching TRBD1. With V trimmed by 5 bases and J by 7 bases, 9 bases remained unmatched. This CDR3 region has 14 residues. Germline CDR1 and CDR2: LNHDA and SQIVND (reference sequence). CDR3 in DNA: TGTGCCAGTAGTGCGCGAGACAGGGGTTCTGGCTACACCTTC. Amino acids: CASSARDRGSGYTF. Supplemented by reference TRBV19 and TRBJ1-2, the full variable domain reads DGGITQSPKYLFRKEGQNVTLSCEQNLNHDAMYWYRQDPGQGLRLIYYSQIVNDFQKGDIAEGYSVSREKKESFPLTVTSAQKNPTAFYLCASSARDRGSGYTFGSGTRLTVV.

CDR3 nucleotides: TGTGCCAGCAGTTTGATGTCTTCCGGGAATCAGCCCCAGCATTTT. It yields the protein CASSLMSSGNQPQHF. V and J are TRBV28 and TRBJ1-5, with D uncertain. This CDR3 is 15 amino acids long. Looked up from germline, CDR1 is MDHEN and CDR2 is SYDVKM. V was cut by 3 bases and J by 4 bases, with 13 bases left in between.

This clone was picked up a small number of times. The genes are TRBV4-1 and TRBJ1-5; 8 positions agree with TRBD1. The CDR3 runs 15 residues. Germline CDR1 reads MGHRA; CDR2 reads YSYEKL. Trimming at V came to 3 bases and at J to 0 bases, leaving 1 base not matched to a gene. The CDR3 sequence: CASSQTGDSNQPQHF. In nucleotides, the CDR3 is TGCGCCAGCAGCCAGACAGGGGATAGCAATCAGCCCCAGCATTTT.

This sequence joins TRBV19 and TRBJ2-7; 9 nucleotides align to TRBD2. The CDR3 is made up of 15 amino acids. J gave up 2 bases and V 6 bases, and 8 bases lay outside the gene matches. Germline values: CDR1 LNHDA, CDR2 SQIVND (reference sequence). CDR3 amino acids: CASSTTLAGTYEQYF. CDR3 nucleotides: TGTGCCAGTAGCACCACACTAGCGGGTACCTACGAGCAGTACTTC.

V usage is TRBV7-9 and J usage is TRBJ2-6; D is perhaps TRBD2 (5 bases). This CDR3 has 14 residues. Germline V gene sequence: CDR1 SEHNR, CDR2 FQNEAQ (reference sequence). Trimming pared 8 bases from V and 0 bases from J, leaving 8 bases between. Here the CDR3 DNA reads TGTGCCAGCCTCCGGGGCTCTGGGGCCAACGTCCTGACTTTC. As protein: CASLRGSGANVLTF.

The rearrangement joins TRBV19 to TRBJ1-1; D possibly corresponds to TRBD1 (6 bases). The germline gives CDR1 LNHDA, CDR2 SQIVND (reference sequence). The length of the CDR3 is 13 residues. Deletions cut 8 bases from V and 4 bases from J, with 14 bases between. The CDR3 reads CASETDRFTEAFF. CDR3 in DNA: TGTGCCAGTGAGACGGACAGATTCACTGAAGCTTTCTTT.

The CDR3 nucleotides are TGTGCCAGCAGCTTAGGTGTAGGGGCGAACACTGAAGCTTTCTTT. Protein: CASSLGVGANTEAFF. This chain links TRBV11-2 with TRBJ1-1; the D gene is possibly TRBD1 (5 bases). Germline CDR1 SGHAT, CDR2 FQNNGV. The CDR3 runs to 15 residues. V shed 1 base and J shed 1 base, with 10 bases lying between them.

A few counts support this clone. The gene calls are TRBV5-1 and TRBJ2-7; TRBD2 aligns across 8 bases. The germline V gene encodes CDR1 SGHRS and CDR2 YFSETQ. This CDR3 contains 14 residues. The trim removed 4 bases at V and 3 bases at J, leaving 6 bases unmatched. CDR3 protein: CASSGGGTIYEQYF. The CDR3 DNA sequence: TGCGCCAGCAGCGGCGGGGGGACTATCTACGAGCAGTACTTC. Drawing the rest from reference TRBV5-1 and TRBJ2-7, the complete variable domain is KAGVTQTPRYLIKTRGQQVTLSCSPISGHRSVSWYQQTPGQGLQFLFEYFSETQRNKGNFPGRFSGRQFSNSRSEMNVSTLELGDSALYLCASSGGGTIYEQYFGPGTRLTVT.

The rearrangement links TRBV7-8 to TRBJ2-5, with TRBD2 as a possible D gene (6 bases). V lost 3 bases to trimming and J lost 4 bases, with 21 bases between them. Germline V gene sequence: CDR1 SGHVS, CDR2 FQNEAQ. CDR3 size: 17 residues. In nucleotides, the CDR3 is TGTGCCAGCAGCTTTCCTGTTTGGGGGGTGGGGGGAGAGACCCAGTACTTC. Amino acid sequence: CASSFPVWGVGGETQYF.

The chain has TRBV28 and TRBJ2-7, with 7 bases identical to TRBD1. The CDR3 contains 12 residues. V shed 6 bases and J 2 bases; nucleotides not matched to a gene: 1. Germline-derived CDR1 and CDR2 are MDHEN and SYDVKM. This chain's CDR3 is CASSTGAYEQYF. CDR3 DNA sequence: TGTGCCAGCAGCACAGGGGCCTACGAGCAGTACTTC.

This clone was recorded a few times. The chain carries TRBV7-3 and TRBJ2-3; D gene ambiguous. Germline CDR1 reads SGHTA; CDR2 reads FQGTGA. CDR3 length equals 15 residues. Deletions cut 0 bases from V and 0 bases from J, with 7 bases between. The CDR3 bases are TGTGCCAGCAGCTTAACGTACTCTAGCACAGATACGCAGTATTTT. This gives the protein CASSLTYSSTDTQYF.

V is TRBV21-1 and J is TRBJ1-2; the D call of TRBD1 is as the table states it, not checked on the DNA. TRBV21-1 is reported as a pseudogene. CDR3 length: 17 residues. CDR3 sequence reads: CASSKVRPPARHSGYTF. CDR3 DNA sequence: TGTGCCAGCAGCAAAGTCCGACCCCCCGCACGACATTCTGGCTACACCTTC.

This clone was recorded only once. The rearrangement joins TRBV27 to TRBJ1-2; D gene uncertain. V was trimmed by 4 bases and J by 3 bases, leaving 9 bases between them. This CDR3 comprises 13 residues. CDR1 is MNHEY and CDR2 is SMNVEV in the germline V gene (reference sequence). This CDR3 is CASSYGQDYGYTF. Written as DNA, the CDR3 is TGTGCCAGCAGTTATGGGCAGGACTATGGCTACACCTTC.

This clone was picked up one time. V gene TRBV10-3 combines with J gene TRBJ1-2, with 8 bases matching TRBD1. CDR3 length equals 13 residues. Trimming at V came to 6 bases and at J to 8 bases, leaving 8 bases not matched to a gene. Germline CDR1 and CDR2: ENHRY and SYGVKD. The CDR3 is CAIRGQGALGYTF. The CDR3 DNA sequence: TGTGCCATCAGGGGCCAGGGGGCGCTGGGCTACACCTTC.

The CDR3 DNA reads as TGTGCCAGCAGCTCTCTCTTACAGGCAAAGCAACGATATGGCTACACCTTC. Protein sequence: CASSSLLQAKQRYGYTF. The chain combines TRBV5-4 with TRBJ1-2, with TRBD1 as a possible D gene (5 bases). CDR3 length: 17 amino acids. Germline CDR1 is SGHNT and CDR2 is YYREEE (reference sequence). Between the trimmed V and J ends, which lost 3 bases and 5 bases, there was a span of 23 bases.

The chain has TRBV30 and TRBJ2-7; 13 nucleotides agree with TRBD2. J was trimmed by 6 bases and V by 4 bases; bases with no gene match: 9. The CDR3 is made up of 15 amino acids. Germline assignment: CDR1 GTSNPN and CDR2 SVGIG (reference sequence). The CDR3 DNA follows: TGTGCCTGGACCACCGGACTAGCGGGAGACCGCGAGCAGTACTTC. Its translation is CAWTTGLAGDREQYF.

The CDR3 DNA reads as TGTGCCAGCAGGAACACGACAGGGGGATTTTTGCCCCAGCATTTT. Residues: CASRNTTGGFLPQHF. The V and J genes are TRBV6-6 and TRBJ1-5, with TRBD1 matching over 9 bases. The CDR3 length is 15 residues. Germline CDR1 MNHNY, CDR2 SVGAGI (reference sequence). V lost 6 bases, J lost 9 bases, and 12 bases stayed unmatched.

The rearrangement links TRBV5-1 to TRBJ1-2, with 8 bases matching TRBD1. The ends lost 5 bases at V and 6 bases at J; junction bases unmatched: 3. Germline CDR1 and CDR2: SGHRS and YFSETQ. The CDR3 contains 12 residues. This CDR3 reads CASSQDRDGYTF. The CDR3 DNA follows: TGCGCCAGCAGTCAGGACAGGGATGGCTACACCTTC.

The V and J genes are TRBV29-1 and TRBJ1-2; 9 bases fit TRBD1. From germline, CDR1 is SQVTM and CDR2 ANQGSEA. This CDR3 is 14 amino acids long. The V and J ends lost 7 bases and 7 bases, in that order; junction bases with no gene match: 13. CDR3 in amino acids: CSAYPPGQGSGYTF. CDR3 in DNA: TGCAGCGCTTATCCGCCGGGACAGGGATCTGGCTACACCTTC.

This chain connects TRBV7-9 to TRBJ2-5; D is possibly TRBD1 (6 bases). Germline CDR1 and CDR2: SEHNR and FQNEAQ (reference sequence). The CDR3 consists of 15 residues. V lost 6 bases and J 1 base, leaving 15 bases between the germline ends. The CDR3 coding sequence is TGTGCCAGCAGACGCGCACAGGGAACCCAAGAGACCCAGTACTTC. Its protein is CASRRAQGTQETQYF.

The V gene is TRBV5-1, the J gene TRBJ2-5; 12 nucleotides agree with TRBD2. V was pared by 6 bases and J by 5 bases, with 8 bases of the junction left unmatched. The germline CDR1 and CDR2 sequences are SGHRS and YFSETQ. The CDR3 is 15 amino acids. CDR3 in DNA: TGCGCCAGCACTCTAGCGGGAGGGCAATTGGAGACCCAGTACTTC. Amino acids: CASTLAGGQLETQYF.